A selection of T cell receptor beta chains follows, all from one sample in a study of blood T cells in healthy people across ages. MiXCR, applied by TCRdb to the 5' RACE reads, yields one record per CDR3 protein. The sample carries 1.5 million or so distinct CDR3 sequences, approximately 43% recorded once. The sequenced sample was blood. These receptors originate from a woman aged 18 to 35 in good health. Each CDR3 is given with its conserved first and last residue. D genes are given only for firm matches. A clone size is listed for some rows: how often the clone was seen (once, few, many), or a class if it is expanded.

abundance	len	v_gene	j_gene	d_gene	CDR3aa	CDR3nt
-	14	TRBV6-4	TRBJ2-1	TRBD2	CASSDSRGGNEQFF	TGTGCCAGCAGTGACTCGCGGGGGGGCAATGAGCAGTTCTTC
-	17	TRBV9	TRBJ2-7	TRBD2	CASSVGTSGSSYNEQYF	TGTGCCAGCAGCGTCGGGACTAGCGGGAGTTCCTACAATGAGCAGTACTTC
-	14	TRBV9	TRBJ2-3	-	CTSSVVGLTDTQYF	TGTACCAGCAGCGTAGTAGGACTCACAGATACGCAGTATTTT
-	15	TRBV5-5	TRBJ2-5	TRBD1	CASSLQGRESETQYF	TGTGCCAGCAGCTTACAGGGGCGCGAATCTGAGACCCAGTACTTC
-	19	TRBV20-1	TRBJ2-3	TRBD2	CSAPRRPGTSGGHTDTQYF	TGCAGTGCTCCCCGCCGGCCCGGGACTAGCGGGGGGCACACAGATACGCAGTATTTT
-	15	TRBV6-2/TRBV6-3	TRBJ2-1	TRBD2	CASTTPGLAFNEQFF	TGTGCCAGCACCACTCCCGGACTAGCTTTCAATGAGCAGTTCTTC
-	14	TRBV20-1	TRBJ2-3	TRBD2	CSAGLAGRTDTQYF	TGCAGTGCTGGACTAGCGGGACGCACAGATACGCAGTATTTT
-	12	TRBV30	TRBJ1-2	-	CAWSTGIYGYTF	TGTGCCTGGAGCACAGGGATCTATGGCTACACCTTC
many	14	TRBV27	TRBJ2-7	-	CASSLGGISYEQYF	TGTGCCAGCAGCTTAGGCGGGATTTCCTACGAGCAGTACTTC
-	14	TRBV27	TRBJ2-1	TRBD2	CASSLSTSGYEQFF	TGTGCCAGCAGTTTATCGACTAGCGGGTATGAGCAGTTCTTC
-	13	TRBV2	TRBJ2-7	-	CASVGTSSYEQYF	TGTGCCAGCGTGGGTACGAGCTCCTACGAGCAGTACTTC
few	17	TRBV4-2	TRBJ2-3	-	CASSQVGMGAFADTQYF	TGTGCCAGCAGCCAAGTCGGGATGGGGGCTTTCGCAGATACGCAGTATTTT
-	14	TRBV7-8	TRBJ2-7	TRBD2	CASSITGTNYEQYF	TGTGCCAGCAGCATCACCGGGACTAACTACGAGCAGTACTTC
-	14	TRBV11-2	TRBJ2-7	-	CASSWGHGTYEQYF	TGTGCCAGCAGCTGGGGACACGGGACCTACGAGCAGTACTTC
-	16	TRBV7-9	TRBJ2-7	-	CASSTHRDLLDYEQYF	TGTGCCAGCAGCACCCACCGGGACCTACTTGATTACGAGCAGTACTTC
-	16	TRBV7-9	TRBJ1-6	-	CASSSTKGDANSPLHF	TGTGCCAGCAGCTCGACTAAGGGAGACGCAAATTCACCCCTCCACTTT
-	13	TRBV13	TRBJ2-5	-	CASSPSLGMEQYF	TGTGCCAGCAGCCCTAGCCTTGGGATGGAGCAGTACTTC
-	16	TRBV9	TRBJ1-2	-	CASSAVGTLEIYGYTF	TGTGCCAGCAGCGCCGTAGGGACATTAGAGATTTATGGCTACACCTTC
-	15	TRBV7-8	TRBJ2-1	TRBD1	CASSLWTGGLNEQFF	TGTGCCAGCAGCTTATGGACAGGGGGCTTGAATGAGCAGTTCTTC
-	14	TRBV12-3/TRBV12-4	TRBJ2-1	-	CASTTGTRNNEQFF	TGTGCCAGCACTACCGGGACTCGAAACAATGAGCAGTTCTTC
-	11	TRBV29-1	TRBJ2-1	-	CSPTYKGEQFF	TGCAGCCCCACGTACAAGGGTGAGCAGTTCTTC
few	15	TRBV7-2	TRBJ2-1	TRBD2	CASSLASGRADEQFF	TGTGCCAGCAGCTTAGCTAGCGGGAGGGCCGATGAGCAGTTCTTC
-	16	TRBV4-2	TRBJ2-2	-	CASSQAQGIPPGELFF	TGTGCCAGCAGCCAAGCCCAGGGGATCCCCCCCGGGGAGCTGTTTTTT
-	12	TRBV10-3	TRBJ1-2	-	CAIRGGDYGYTF	TGTGCCATCAGGGGCGGGGACTATGGCTACACCTTC
-	14	TRBV6-2/TRBV6-3	TRBJ2-7	-	CASSYDPGAYEQYF	TGTGCCAGCAGTTACGACCCAGGGGCCTACGAGCAGTACTTC
few	14	TRBV9	TRBJ1-2	TRBD1	CASSRTGVGYGYTF	TGTGCCAGCAGCAGAACAGGGGTGGGGTATGGCTACACCTTC
-	15	TRBV6-1	TRBJ1-6	-	CASRHGEAYNSPLHF	TGTGCCAGTAGACACGGGGAGGCCTATAATTCACCCCTCCACTTT
many	13	TRBV7-2	TRBJ1-2	-	CASSPGQLYGYTF	TGTGCCAGCAGTCCCGGACAGCTCTATGGCTACACCTTC
-	13	TRBV7-9	TRBJ1-2	-	CASSFDTSNGYTF	TGTGCCAGCAGCTTCGACACCTCTAATGGCTACACCTTC
-	17	TRBV18	TRBJ2-1	-	CASSPPVRGSSYNEQFF	TGTGCCAGCTCACCACCGGTGCGTGGGAGCTCCTACAATGAGCAGTTCTTC
-	16	TRBV4-3	TRBJ2-1	-	CASSQRTVGPYNEQFF	TGCGCCAGCAGCCAGCGGACGGTTGGGCCTTACAATGAGCAGTTCTTC
-	16	TRBV20-1	TRBJ2-1	-	CSAREGSGSSYNEQFF	TGCAGTGCTAGAGAAGGTAGCGGAAGCTCCTACAATGAGCAGTTCTTC
-	13	TRBV24-1	TRBJ2-1	-	CATSLQGRNEQFF	TGTGCCACCAGCTTACAGGGCCGCAATGAGCAGTTCTTC
-	13	TRBV7-3	TRBJ1-1	-	CASSLDSVTEAFF	TGTGCCAGCAGCTTAGACAGCGTCACTGAAGCTTTCTTT
-	17	TRBV6-1	TRBJ2-2	TRBD1	CASSAPGQIFLSGELFF	TGTGCCAGCAGTGCCCCGGGACAGATCTTTCTATCCGGGGAGCTGTTTTTT
-	16	TRBV25-1	TRBJ2-5	-	CASSDPRTGTQGTQYF	TGTGCCAGCAGTGACCCTCGAACAGGGACTCAAGGGACCCAGTACTTC
-	12	TRBV20-1	TRBJ1-1	-	CSANTGSTEAFF	TGCAGTGCCAACACAGGGTCCACTGAAGCTTTCTTT
few	15	TRBV12-3/TRBV12-4	TRBJ2-5	-	CASSLVGTPGETQYF	TGTGCCAGCAGTTTAGTAGGGACCCCAGGGGAGACCCAGTACTTC
few	16	TRBV6-2/TRBV6-3	TRBJ2-7	-	CASSSPHDRRNYEQYF	TGTGCCAGCAGTTCCCCACATGACAGGAGAAATTACGAGCAGTACTTC
-	15	TRBV6-6	TRBJ2-7	TRBD1	CASSYLQDRANEQYF	TGTGCCAGCAGTTACCTTCAGGACAGGGCCAACGAGCAGTACTTC
-	14	TRBV4-3	TRBJ2-7	TRBD1	CASSQDRGLGEQYF	TGCGCCAGCAGCCAAGATAGGGGGCTTGGCGAGCAGTACTTC
many	13	TRBV12-3/TRBV12-4	TRBJ1-2	-	CASSLDAGYGYTF	TGTGCCAGCAGTTTAGACGCAGGGTATGGCTACACCTTC
-	15	TRBV2	TRBJ2-3	-	CASSEPSRGTDTQYF	TGTGCCAGCAGTGAGCCCAGCCGCGGCACAGATACGCAGTATTTT
few	15	TRBV29-1	TRBJ2-3	TRBD1	CSVRWTGRSTDTQYF	TGCAGCGTACGCTGGACAGGCCGAAGCACAGATACGCAGTATTTT
few	15	TRBV20-1	TRBJ2-3	TRBD2	CSARRGGTNTDTQYF	TGCAGTGCTAGACGGGGCGGGACTAACACAGATACGCAGTATTTT
few	12	TRBV20-1	TRBJ1-2	-	CSATGNGYGYTF	TGCAGTGCTACGGGGAACGGATATGGCTACACCTTC
-	15	TRBV20-1	TRBJ1-1	TRBD1	CSARGQGARLTEAFF	TGCAGTGCTAGGGGGCAGGGGGCGCGGTTGACTGAAGCTTTCTTT
few	15	TRBV5-1	TRBJ2-7	-	CASSPLAAHGYEQYF	TGCGCCAGCAGCCCCTTGGCGGCCCACGGGTACGAGCAGTACTTC